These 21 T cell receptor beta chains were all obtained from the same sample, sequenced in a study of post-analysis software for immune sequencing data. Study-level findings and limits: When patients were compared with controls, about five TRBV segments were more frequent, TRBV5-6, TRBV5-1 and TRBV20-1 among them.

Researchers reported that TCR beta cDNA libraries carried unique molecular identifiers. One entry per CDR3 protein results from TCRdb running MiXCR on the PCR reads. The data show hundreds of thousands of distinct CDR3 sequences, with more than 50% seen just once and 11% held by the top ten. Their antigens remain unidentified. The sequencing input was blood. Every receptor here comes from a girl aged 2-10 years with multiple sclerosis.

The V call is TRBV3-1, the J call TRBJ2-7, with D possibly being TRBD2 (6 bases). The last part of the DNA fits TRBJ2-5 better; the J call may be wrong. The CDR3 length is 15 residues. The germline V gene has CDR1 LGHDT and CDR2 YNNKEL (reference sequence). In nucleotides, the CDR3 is TGTGCCAGCAGCCTTACCGCTAGCGACGGGGAGACCCAGTACTTC. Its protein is CASSLTASDGETQYF.

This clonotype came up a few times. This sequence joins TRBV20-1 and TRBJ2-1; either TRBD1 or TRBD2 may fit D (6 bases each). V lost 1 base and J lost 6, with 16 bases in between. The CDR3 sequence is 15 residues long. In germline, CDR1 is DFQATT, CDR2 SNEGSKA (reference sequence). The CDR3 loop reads CSARVGRLGGNEQFF. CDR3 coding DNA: TGCAGTGCTAGAGTCGGCAGACTAGGGGGCAATGAGCAGTTCTTC.

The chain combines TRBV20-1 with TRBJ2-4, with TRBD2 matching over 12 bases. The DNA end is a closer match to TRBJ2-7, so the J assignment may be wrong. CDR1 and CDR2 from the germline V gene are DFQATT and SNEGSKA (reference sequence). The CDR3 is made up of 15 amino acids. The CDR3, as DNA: TGCAGTGCTAGACTCAACCCGGGACTAGCGGGCGAGCAGTACTTC. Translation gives CSARLNPGLAGEQYF.

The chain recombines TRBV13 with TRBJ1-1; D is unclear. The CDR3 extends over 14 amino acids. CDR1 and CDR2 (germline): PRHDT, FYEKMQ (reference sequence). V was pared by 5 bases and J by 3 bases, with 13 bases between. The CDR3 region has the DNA TGTGCCAGCAGCCTGGGGTCGGCGGACACTGAAGCTTTCTTT. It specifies CASSLGSADTEAFF.

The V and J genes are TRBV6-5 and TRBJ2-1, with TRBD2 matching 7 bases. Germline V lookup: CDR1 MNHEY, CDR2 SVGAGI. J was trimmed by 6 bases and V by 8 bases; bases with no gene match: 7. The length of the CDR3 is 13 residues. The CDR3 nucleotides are TGTGCCAGCGGGAGGGCAACTTTCAATGAGCAGTTCTTC. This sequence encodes CASGRATFNEQFF.

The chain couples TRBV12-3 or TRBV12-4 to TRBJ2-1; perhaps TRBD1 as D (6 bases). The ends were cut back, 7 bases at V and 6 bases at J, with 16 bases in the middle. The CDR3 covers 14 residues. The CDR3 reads CASTLPQGLNEQFF. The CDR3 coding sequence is TGTGCCAGCACCCTGCCCCAGGGGCTCAATGAGCAGTTCTTC.

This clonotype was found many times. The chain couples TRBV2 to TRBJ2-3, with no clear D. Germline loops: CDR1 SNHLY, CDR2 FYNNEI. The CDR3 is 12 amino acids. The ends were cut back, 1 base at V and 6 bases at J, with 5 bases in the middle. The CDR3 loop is CASSEGTDTQYF. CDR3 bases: TGTGCCAGCAGTGAAGGGACGGATACGCAGTATTTT.

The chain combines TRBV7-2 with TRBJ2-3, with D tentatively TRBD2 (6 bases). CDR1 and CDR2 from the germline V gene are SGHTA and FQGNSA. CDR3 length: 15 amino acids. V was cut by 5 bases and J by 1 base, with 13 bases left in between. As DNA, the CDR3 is TGTGCCAGCAGCCCGGGGGATAGCGGCACAGATACGCAGTATTTT. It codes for CASSPGDSGTDTQYF.

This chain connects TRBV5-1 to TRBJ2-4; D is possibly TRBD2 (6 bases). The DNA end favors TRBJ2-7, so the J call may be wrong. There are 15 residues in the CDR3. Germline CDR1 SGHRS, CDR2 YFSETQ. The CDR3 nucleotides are TGCGCCAGCAGCCCCGGGGGTAGGGAGGCCTACGAGCAGTACTTC. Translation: CASSPGGREAYEQYF.

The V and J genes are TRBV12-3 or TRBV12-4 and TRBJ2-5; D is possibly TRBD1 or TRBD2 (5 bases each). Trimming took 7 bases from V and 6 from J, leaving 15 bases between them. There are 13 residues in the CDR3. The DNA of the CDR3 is TGTGCCAGCACCACCTGGGGGACGAAGACCCAGTACTTC. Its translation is CASTTWGTKTQYF.

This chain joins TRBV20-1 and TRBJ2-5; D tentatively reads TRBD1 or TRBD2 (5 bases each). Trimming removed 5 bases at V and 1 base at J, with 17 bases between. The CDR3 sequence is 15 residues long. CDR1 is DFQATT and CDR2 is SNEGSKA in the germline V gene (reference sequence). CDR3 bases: TGCAGTGCTCCACCGTGGGGGTCTAGCCAAGAGACCCAGTACTTC. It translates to CSAPPWGSSQETQYF.

CDR3: CASSLEAGGYADTQYF. The CDR3 DNA is TGTGCCAGCAGCTTAGAGGCGGGGGGGTACGCAGATACGCAGTATTTT. This sequence joins TRBV7-9 and TRBJ2-3; 9 nucleotides line up with TRBD2. From germline, CDR1 is SEHNR and CDR2 FQNEAQ (reference sequence). The CDR3 spans 16 residues. Trimming cost V 1 base and J 4 bases; bases outside gene matches: 6.

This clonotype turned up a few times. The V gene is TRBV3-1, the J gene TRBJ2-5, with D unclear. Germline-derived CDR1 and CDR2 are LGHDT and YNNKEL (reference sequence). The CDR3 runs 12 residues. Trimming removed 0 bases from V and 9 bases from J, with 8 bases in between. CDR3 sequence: CASSQDIGSQYF. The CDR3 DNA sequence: TGTGCCAGCAGCCAAGATATTGGGTCCCAGTACTTC.

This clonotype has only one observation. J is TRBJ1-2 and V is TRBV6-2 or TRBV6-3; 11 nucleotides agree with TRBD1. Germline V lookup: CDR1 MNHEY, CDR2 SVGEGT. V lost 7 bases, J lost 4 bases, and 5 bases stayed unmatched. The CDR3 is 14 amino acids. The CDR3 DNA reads TGTGCCAGCACCGCGGGACAGGGGGTCTATGGCTACACCTTC. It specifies CASTAGQGVYGYTF.

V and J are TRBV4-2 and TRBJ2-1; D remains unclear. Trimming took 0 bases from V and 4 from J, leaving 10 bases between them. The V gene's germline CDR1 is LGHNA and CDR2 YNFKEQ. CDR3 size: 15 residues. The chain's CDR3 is CASSQELGLYNEQFF. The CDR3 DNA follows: TGTGCCAGCAGCCAAGAGCTGGGATTGTACAATGAGCAGTTCTTC.

In nucleotides, the CDR3 is TGTGCCAGCCGGAGGAGGACCGATACGCAGTATTTT. This translates into CASRRRTDTQYF. The gene calls are TRBV12-3 or TRBV12-4 and TRBJ2-3; the D gene is possibly TRBD2 (5 bases). The CDR3 covers 12 residues. V was shortened by 8 bases and J by 6 bases, with 12 bases between the two germline ends.

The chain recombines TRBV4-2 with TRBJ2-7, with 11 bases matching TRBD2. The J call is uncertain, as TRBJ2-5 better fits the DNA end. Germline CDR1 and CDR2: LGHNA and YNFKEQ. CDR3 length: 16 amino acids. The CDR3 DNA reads TGTGCCAGCAGCCAAGAACGTCTAGCGGGGGGAGAGACCCAGTACTTC. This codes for CASSQERLAGGETQYF.

The CDR3 sequence: CSASRRGSTDTQYF. CDR3 nucleotide sequence: TGCAGTGCTAGCCGGCGGGGTAGCACAGATACGCAGTATTTT. The chain couples TRBV20-1 to TRBJ2-3; D is possibly TRBD2 (6 bases). Trimming removed 3 bases from V and 0 bases from J, with 10 bases in between. This CDR3 comprises 14 residues. The germline CDR1 and CDR2 sequences are DFQATT and SNEGSKA (reference sequence).

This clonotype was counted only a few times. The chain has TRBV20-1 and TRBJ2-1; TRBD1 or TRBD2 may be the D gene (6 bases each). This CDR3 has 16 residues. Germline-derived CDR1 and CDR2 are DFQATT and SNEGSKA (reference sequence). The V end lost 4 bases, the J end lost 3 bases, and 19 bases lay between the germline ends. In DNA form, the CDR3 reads TGCAGTGCTAAGGGGGTGGACGGGGGCATCTACAATGAGCAGTTCTTC. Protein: CSAKGVDGGIYNEQFF.

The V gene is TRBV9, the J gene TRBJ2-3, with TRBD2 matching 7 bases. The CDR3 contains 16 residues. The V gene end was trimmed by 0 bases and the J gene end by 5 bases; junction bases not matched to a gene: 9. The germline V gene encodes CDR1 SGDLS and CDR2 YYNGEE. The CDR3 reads CASSVAWSRGEDTQYF. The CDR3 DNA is TGTGCCAGCAGCGTAGCATGGAGCCGGGGGGAAGATACGCAGTATTTT. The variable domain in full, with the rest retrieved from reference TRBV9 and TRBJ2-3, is DSGVTQTPKHLITATGQRVTLRCSPRSGDLSVYWYQQSLDQGLQFLIQYYNGEERAKGNILERFSAQQFPDLHSELNLSSLELGDSALYFCASSVAWSRGEDTQYFGPGTRLTVL.

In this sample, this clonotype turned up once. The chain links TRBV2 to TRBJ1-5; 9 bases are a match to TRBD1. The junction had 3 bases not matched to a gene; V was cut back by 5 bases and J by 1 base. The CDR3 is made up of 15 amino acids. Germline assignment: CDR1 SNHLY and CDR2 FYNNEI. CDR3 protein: CASSRTGASNQPQHF. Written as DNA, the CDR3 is TGTGCCAGCAGTAGGACAGGGGCCAGCAATCAGCCCCAGCATTTT.